The sequence of this T cell receptor (beta chain) was determined in a study of blood T cell repertoires in COVID-19. The CDR3 sequence is 16 residues long. The V and J ends lost 4 bases and 4 bases, in that order; junction bases with no gene match: 9. Looked up from germline, CDR1 is LGHNA and CDR2 is YSLEER. Original data processing: Reference gene primer amplification gave nucleated cell count estimates. Repertoires were generated with immunoSEQ multiplex PCR, while TCRdb's copy carries only in-frame clones and drops some. V, J and clone size are taken as reported in that table, and D and trimming were inferred from the DNA itself. The sample includes 56,000 or so clones, 89% of them seen just once.

The TCR was taken from a woman in her fifties or sixties with COVID-19, enrolled during active disease. This rearrangement joins TRBV4-3 to TRBJ1-5; TRBD1 matches 8 bases. Sequencing was carried out using peripheral blood. CDR3 nucleotides: TGCGCCAGCAGCCCATACCTGACAGGGGATAATCAGCCCCAGCATTTT. Amino acids: CASSPYLTGDNQPQHF.